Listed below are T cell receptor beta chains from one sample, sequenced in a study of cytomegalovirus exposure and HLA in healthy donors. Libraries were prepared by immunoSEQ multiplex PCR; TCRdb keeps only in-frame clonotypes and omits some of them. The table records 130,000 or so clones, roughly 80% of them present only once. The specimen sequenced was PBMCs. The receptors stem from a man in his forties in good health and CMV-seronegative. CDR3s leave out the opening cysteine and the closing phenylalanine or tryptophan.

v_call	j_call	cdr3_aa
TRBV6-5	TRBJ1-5	ASSPGWGNQPQH
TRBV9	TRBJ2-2	ASSTWDIGTGELF
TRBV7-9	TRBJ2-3	ATDNSGSGFEQY
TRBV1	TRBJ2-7	TSSQLLAGGSYEQY
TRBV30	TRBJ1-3	AWSNRGGRGNTIY
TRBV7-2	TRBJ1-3	ASSSQREDTIY
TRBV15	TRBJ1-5	ATSRDPTGKANQPQH
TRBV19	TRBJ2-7	ASSPGGAYEQY
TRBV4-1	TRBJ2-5	ASSQPWTGTQETQY
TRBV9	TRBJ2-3	ASSPGRGGTGASDTQY
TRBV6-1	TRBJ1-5	ASSYGQYNQPQH
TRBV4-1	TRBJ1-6	ASSQSYNSPLH
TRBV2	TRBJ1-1	ASRDQVGNTEAF
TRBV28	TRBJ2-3	ASSGGPTDTQY
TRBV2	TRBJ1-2	ASSTAGGGEWYGYT
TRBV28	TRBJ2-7	ATMGSYEQY
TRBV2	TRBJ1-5	ASSGQGGNQPQH
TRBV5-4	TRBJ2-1	ASSAPGTAYNEQF
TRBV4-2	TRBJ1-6	ASSQGADHNSPLH
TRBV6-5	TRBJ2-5	ASTVGETQY
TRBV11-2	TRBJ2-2	ASSSKGTNTGELF
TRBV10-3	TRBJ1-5	AISELQNSNQPQH
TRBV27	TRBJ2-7	ASSFLGGAYEQY
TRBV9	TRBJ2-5	ASSVDGETQY
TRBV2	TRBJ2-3	ASSLAGGGTDTQY
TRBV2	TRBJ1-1	ASSELDRPNTEAF
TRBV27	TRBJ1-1	ASSPWGVTEAF
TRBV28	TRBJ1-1	ASSPQWNTEAF
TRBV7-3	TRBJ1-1	ASSPDREVTEAF
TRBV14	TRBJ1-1	ASSQDQGQGGAF
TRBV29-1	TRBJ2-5	SVGDREETQY
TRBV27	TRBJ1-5	ASSFRGQGNQPQH
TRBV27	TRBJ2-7	ASSLSLRGSSYEQY
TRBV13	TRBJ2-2	ASSLPGQITGELF